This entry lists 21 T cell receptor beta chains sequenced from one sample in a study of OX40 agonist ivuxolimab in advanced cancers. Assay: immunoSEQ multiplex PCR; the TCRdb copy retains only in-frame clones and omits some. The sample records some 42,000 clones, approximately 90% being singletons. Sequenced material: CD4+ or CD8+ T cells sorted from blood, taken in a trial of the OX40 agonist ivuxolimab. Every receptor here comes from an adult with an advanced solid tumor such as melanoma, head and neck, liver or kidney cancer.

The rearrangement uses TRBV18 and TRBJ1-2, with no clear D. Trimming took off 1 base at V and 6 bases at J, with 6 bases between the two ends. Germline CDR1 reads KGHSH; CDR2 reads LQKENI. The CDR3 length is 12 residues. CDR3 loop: CASSPRKDGYTF. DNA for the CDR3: TGTGCCAGCTCACCACGAAAGGATGGCTACACCTTC.

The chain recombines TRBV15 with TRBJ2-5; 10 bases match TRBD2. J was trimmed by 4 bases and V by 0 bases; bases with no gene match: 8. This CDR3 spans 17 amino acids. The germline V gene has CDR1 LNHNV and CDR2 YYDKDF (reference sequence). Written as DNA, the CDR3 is TGTGCCACCAGCAGAGATCGAACTAGCGGGACGGGAGAGACCCAGTACTTC. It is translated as CATSRDRTSGTGETQYF.

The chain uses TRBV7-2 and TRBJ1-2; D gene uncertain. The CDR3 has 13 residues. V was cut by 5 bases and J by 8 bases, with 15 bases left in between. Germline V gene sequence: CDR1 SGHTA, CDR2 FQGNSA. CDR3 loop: CASSPVLAGGYTF. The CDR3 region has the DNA TGTGCCAGCAGCCCTGTGTTGGCCGGGGGCTACACCTTC.

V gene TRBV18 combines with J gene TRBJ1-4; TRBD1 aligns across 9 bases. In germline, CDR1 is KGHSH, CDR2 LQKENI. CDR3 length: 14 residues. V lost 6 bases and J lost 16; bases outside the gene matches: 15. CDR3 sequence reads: CASSPSQGAHKEFF. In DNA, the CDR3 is TGTGCCAGCTCTCCTTCACAGGGGGCCCACAAGGAGTTTTTT.

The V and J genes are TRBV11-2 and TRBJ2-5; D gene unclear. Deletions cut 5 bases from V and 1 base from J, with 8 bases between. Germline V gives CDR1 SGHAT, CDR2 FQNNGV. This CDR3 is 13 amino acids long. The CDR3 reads CASSPWAQETQYF. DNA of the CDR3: TGTGCCAGCAGCCCCTGGGCCCAAGAGACCCAGTACTTC.

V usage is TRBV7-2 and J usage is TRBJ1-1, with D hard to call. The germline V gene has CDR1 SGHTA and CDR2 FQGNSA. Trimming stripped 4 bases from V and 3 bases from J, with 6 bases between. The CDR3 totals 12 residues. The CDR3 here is CASSYRDTEAFF. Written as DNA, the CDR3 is TGTGCCAGCAGCTACCGGGACACTGAAGCTTTCTTT.

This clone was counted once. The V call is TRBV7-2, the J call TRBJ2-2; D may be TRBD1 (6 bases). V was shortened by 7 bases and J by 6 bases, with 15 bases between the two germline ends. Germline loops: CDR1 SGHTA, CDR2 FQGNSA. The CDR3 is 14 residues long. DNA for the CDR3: TGTGCCAGCAACCGACAGGACGGGGCCGGGGAGCTGTTTTTT. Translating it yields CASNRQDGAGELFF.

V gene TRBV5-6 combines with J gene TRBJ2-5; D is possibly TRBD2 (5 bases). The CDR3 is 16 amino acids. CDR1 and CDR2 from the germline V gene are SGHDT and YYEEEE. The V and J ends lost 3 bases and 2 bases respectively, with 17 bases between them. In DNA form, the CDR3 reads TGTGCCAGCAGCTCGAAGCTAGGAGGTATTCAAGAGACCCAGTACTTC. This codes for CASSSKLGGIQETQYF.

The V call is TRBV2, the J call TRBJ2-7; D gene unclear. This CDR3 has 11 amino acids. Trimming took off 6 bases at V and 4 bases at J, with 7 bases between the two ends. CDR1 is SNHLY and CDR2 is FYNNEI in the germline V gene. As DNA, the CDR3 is TGTGCCAGCAGCCTAACGTACGAGCAGTACTTC. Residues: CASSLTYEQYF.

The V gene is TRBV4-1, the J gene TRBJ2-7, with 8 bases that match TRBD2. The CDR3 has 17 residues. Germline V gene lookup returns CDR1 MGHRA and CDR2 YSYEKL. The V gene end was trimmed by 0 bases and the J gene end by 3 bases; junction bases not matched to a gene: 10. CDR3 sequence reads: CASSQDPTGTRDYEQYF. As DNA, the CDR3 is TGCGCCAGCAGCCAAGACCCAACCGGGACTAGGGACTACGAGCAGTACTTC.

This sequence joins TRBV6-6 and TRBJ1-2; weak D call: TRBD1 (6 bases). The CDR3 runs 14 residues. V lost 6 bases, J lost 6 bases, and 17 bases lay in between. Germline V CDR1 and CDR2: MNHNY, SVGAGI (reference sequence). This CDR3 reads CASSHNREGNGYTF. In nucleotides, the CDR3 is TGTGCCAGCAGCCACAACAGGGAGGGGAATGGCTACACCTTC.

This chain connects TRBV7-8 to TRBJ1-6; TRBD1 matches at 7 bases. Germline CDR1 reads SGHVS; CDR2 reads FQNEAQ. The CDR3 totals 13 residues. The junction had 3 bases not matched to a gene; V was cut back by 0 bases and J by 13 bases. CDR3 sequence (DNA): TGTGCCAGCAGCTTAGCGGAGGGGGCGCCCCTCCACTTT. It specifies CASSLAEGAPLHF.

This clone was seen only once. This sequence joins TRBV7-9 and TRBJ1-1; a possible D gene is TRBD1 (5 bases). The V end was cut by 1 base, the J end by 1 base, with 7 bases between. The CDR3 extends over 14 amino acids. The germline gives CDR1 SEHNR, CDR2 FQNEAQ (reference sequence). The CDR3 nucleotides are TGTGCCAGCAGCTTAGAAGGGGCGAACACTGAAGCTTTCTTT. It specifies CASSLEGANTEAFF.

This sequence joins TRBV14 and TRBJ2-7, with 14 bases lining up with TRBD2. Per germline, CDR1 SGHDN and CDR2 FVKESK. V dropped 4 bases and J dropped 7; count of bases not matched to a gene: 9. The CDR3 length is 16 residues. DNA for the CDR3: TGTGCCAGCAGCCGCCGACTAGCGGGAGGGCCCGGGGAGCAGTACTTC. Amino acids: CASSRRLAGGPGEQYF.

Here the CDR3 DNA reads TGTGCCAGCAGTTACGGGCGCTCCTCAGAGACCCAGTACTTC. Translating gives CASSYGRSSETQYF. V gene TRBV11-3 combines with J gene TRBJ2-5; D is unresolved. V was shortened by 6 bases and J by 4 bases, with 15 bases between the two germline ends. CDR1 is SGHNT, CDR2 YENEEA, per germline. The CDR3 has 14 amino acids.

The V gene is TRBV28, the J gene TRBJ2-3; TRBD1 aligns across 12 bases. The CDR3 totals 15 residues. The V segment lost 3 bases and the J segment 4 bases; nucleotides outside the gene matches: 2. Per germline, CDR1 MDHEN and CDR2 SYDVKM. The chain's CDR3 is CASSFGTGGADTQYF. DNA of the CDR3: TGTGCCAGCAGTTTCGGGACAGGGGGCGCAGATACGCAGTATTTT.

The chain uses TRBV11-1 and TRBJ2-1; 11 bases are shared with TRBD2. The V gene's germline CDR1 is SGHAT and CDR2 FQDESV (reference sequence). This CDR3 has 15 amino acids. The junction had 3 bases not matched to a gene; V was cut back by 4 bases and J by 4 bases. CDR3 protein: CASSSSGGLYNEQFF. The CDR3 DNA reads TGTGCCAGCAGCTCTAGCGGGGGGCTTTACAATGAGCAGTTCTTC. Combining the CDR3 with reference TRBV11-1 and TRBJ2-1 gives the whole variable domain EAEVAQSPRYKITEKSQAVAFWCDPISGHATLYWYRQILGQGPELLVQFQDESVVDDSQLPKDRFSAERLKGVDSTLKIQPAELGDSAMYLCASSSSGGLYNEQFFGPGTRLTVL.

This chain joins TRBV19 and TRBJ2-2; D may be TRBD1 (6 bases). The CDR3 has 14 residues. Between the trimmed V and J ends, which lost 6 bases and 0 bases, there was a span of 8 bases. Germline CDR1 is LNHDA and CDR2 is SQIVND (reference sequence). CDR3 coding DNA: TGTGCCAGTAGGACAGGAACGAACACCGGGGAGCTGTTTTTT. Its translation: CASRTGTNTGELFF.

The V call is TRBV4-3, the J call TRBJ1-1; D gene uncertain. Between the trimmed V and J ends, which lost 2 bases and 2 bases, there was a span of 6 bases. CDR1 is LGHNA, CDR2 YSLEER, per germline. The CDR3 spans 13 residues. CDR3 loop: CASSQRINTEAFF. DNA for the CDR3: TGCGCCAGCAGCCAAAGAATTAACACTGAAGCTTTCTTT.

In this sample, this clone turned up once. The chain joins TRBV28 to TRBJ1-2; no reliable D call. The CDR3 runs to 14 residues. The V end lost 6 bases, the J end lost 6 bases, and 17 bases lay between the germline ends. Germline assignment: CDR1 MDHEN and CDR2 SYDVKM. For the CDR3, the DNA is TGTGCCAGCAGAGACCCGACCCCGGGCCATGGCTACACCTTC. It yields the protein CASRDPTPGHGYTF.

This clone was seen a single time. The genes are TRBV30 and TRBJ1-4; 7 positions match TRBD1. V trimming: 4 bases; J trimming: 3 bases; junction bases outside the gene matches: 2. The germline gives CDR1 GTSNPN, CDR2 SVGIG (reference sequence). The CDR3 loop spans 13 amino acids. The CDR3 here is CAWTGQPNEKLFF. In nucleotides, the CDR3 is TGTGCCTGGACGGGACAGCCTAATGAAAAACTGTTTTTT.